The next 21 T cell receptor beta chains were all read from a single sample in a study of blood T cell repertoires in COVID-19. Using immunoSEQ multiplex PCR, the repertoire was profiled, and TCRdb retains in-frame clones only, with some absent. The sample consists of nearly 95,000 clones, around 87% of them appearing once. Source material: peripheral blood. These receptors all stem from a human donor with acute or convalescent COVID-19. The donor label of this sample is uncertain.

The rearrangement links TRBV6-2 or TRBV6-3 to TRBJ2-3; TRBD1 might be the D (6 bases). In germline, CDR1 is MNHEY, CDR2 SVGEGT. The CDR3 length is 12 residues. The germline V and J ends were trimmed by 4 bases and 5 bases, with 7 bases remaining between them. In nucleotides, the CDR3 is TGTGCCAGCAGTTCCAGGGGAGATACGCAGTATTTT. Encoded protein: CASSSRGDTQYF.

The V and J genes are TRBV5-4 and TRBJ1-1; no firm D call. Germline V gene data show CDR1 as SGHNT and CDR2 as YYREEE (reference sequence). V shed 1 base and J shed 1 base, with 8 bases lying between them. The CDR3 spans 14 residues. The CDR3 loop is CASSLMRENTEAFF. CDR3 in DNA: TGTGCCAGCAGCTTGATGAGGGAGAACACTGAAGCTTTCTTT.

The chain has TRBV24-1 and TRBJ2-5, with D perhaps matching TRBD1 (5 bases). The V end was cut by 4 bases, the J end by 9 bases, with 14 bases between. The CDR3 is 13 amino acids. CDR1 and CDR2 from the germline V gene are KGHDR and SFDVKD. CDR3 sequence (DNA): TGTGCCACCAGTGACTCCAAGACAGCACCCCAGTACTTC. Translation gives CATSDSKTAPQYF.

This clone was counted a few times. The chain is built from TRBV2 and TRBJ1-5; no definite D call. V was trimmed by 2 bases and J by 4 bases, leaving 3 bases between them. The CDR3 has 12 amino acids. The germline V gene encodes CDR1 SNHLY and CDR2 FYNNEI. DNA of the CDR3: TGTGCCAGCAGTGAACGGAATCAGCCCCAGCATTTT. It codes for CASSERNQPQHF.

The rearrangement links TRBV28 to TRBJ1-2; 9 bases are a match to TRBD1. The germline V gene has CDR1 MDHEN and CDR2 SYDVKM. The CDR3 extends over 14 amino acids. Trimming cost V 4 bases and J 7 bases; bases outside gene matches: 7. The CDR3 reads CASSSGTGFFGYTF. The CDR3 DNA reads TGTGCCAGCAGTTCAGGGACAGGGTTTTTTGGCTACACCTTC.

The chain has TRBV30 and TRBJ2-3; D gene ambiguous. V lost 5 bases, J lost 3 bases, and 12 bases lay in between. CDR1 is GTSNPN, CDR2 SVGIG, per germline (reference sequence). This CDR3 contains 13 residues. CDR3 nucleotide sequence: TGTGCCTGGCAAAAAGATACAACAGATACGCAGTATTTT. Translated: CAWQKDTTDTQYF.

V gene TRBV3-1 (or the pseudogene TRBV3-2) combines with J gene TRBJ2-5; D may be TRBD1 (6 bases). V was shortened by 1 base and J by 7 bases, with 16 bases between the two germline ends. Germline CDR1 is LGHDT and CDR2 is YNNKEL (reference sequence). The CDR3 is 15 residues long. The CDR3 is CASSQGAGGPGTQYF. The CDR3 DNA follows: TGTGCCAGCAGCCAAGGGGCTGGGGGCCCGGGGACCCAGTACTTC.

This clone was seen a few times. This same CDR3 is encoded by further DNA sequences in the sample. The chain has TRBV5-1 and TRBJ1-1; D unresolved. CDR1 is SGHRS and CDR2 is YFSETQ in the germline V gene. The CDR3 is 14 amino acids. V dropped 3 bases and J dropped 0 bases, with 9 bases sitting between them. The CDR3 coding sequence is TGCGCCAGCAGCTGGACTGGGATGAACACTGAAGCTTTCTTT. It encodes CASSWTGMNTEAFF.

This chain connects TRBV30 to TRBJ1-5; tentative D call: TRBD1 (6 bases). CDR3 length: 16 amino acids. CDR1 and CDR2 (germline): GTSNPN, SVGIG (reference sequence). V was clipped by 1 base and J by 7 bases, with 20 bases between them. The CDR3 here is CAWSDPQGVGGQPQHF. Here the CDR3 DNA reads TGTGCCTGGAGTGACCCACAGGGTGTGGGTGGGCAGCCCCAGCATTTT.

This sequence joins TRBV5-1 and TRBJ2-7, with TRBD1 as a possible D gene (5 bases). V lost 0 bases, J lost 5 bases, and 12 bases lay in between. This CDR3 is 14 amino acids long. Germline CDR1 and CDR2: SGHRS and YFSETQ. The CDR3: CASSLVRVMDEQYF. CDR3 coding DNA: TGCGCCAGCAGCTTGGTCAGGGTAATGGACGAGCAGTACTTC.

The V call is TRBV24-1, the J call TRBJ2-1; the match to TRBD2 covers 10 bases. Germline trimming cut 0 bases from V and 6 bases from J; bases unmatched to any gene: 1. The CDR3 runs to 15 residues. Per the germline V gene, CDR1 is KGHDR and CDR2 is SFDVKD. DNA of the CDR3: TGTGCCACCAGTGATTTGAGCGGGGGGGGCAATGAGCAGTTCTTC. This encodes CATSDLSGGGNEQFF.

The chain is built from TRBV15 and TRBJ1-2; a weak D match, TRBD1 (5 bases). Germline V gene data show CDR1 as LNHNV and CDR2 as YYDKDF (reference sequence). Trimming shortened V by 0 bases and J by 6 bases, and 14 bases separated the two germline ends. The length of the CDR3 is 15 residues. The CDR3 bases are TGTGCCACCAGCAGAGATCTAGGAGGGGCAGATGGCTACACCTTC. It translates to CATSRDLGGADGYTF.

This chain uses TRBV29-1 with TRBJ2-7, with TRBD1 matching over 10 bases. From germline, CDR1 is SQVTM and CDR2 ANQGSEA. The CDR3 runs to 12 residues. The V gene end was trimmed by 7 bases and the J gene end by 3 bases; junction bases not matched to a gene: 3. CDR3 sequence reads: CSARDRGYEQYF. CDR3 sequence (DNA): TGCAGCGCTAGGGACAGGGGCTACGAGCAGTACTTC.

This chain links TRBV5-1 with TRBJ1-4, with TRBD1 matching 7 bases. The germline gives CDR1 SGHRS, CDR2 YFSETQ. The CDR3 is made up of 15 amino acids. V was pared by 0 bases and J by 5 bases, with 4 bases of the junction left unmatched. Here the CDR3 DNA reads TGCGCCAGCAGCTTGGGACAGGGCGCAAATGAAAAACTGTTTTTT. This gives the protein CASSLGQGANEKLFF.

The rearrangement links TRBV6-2 or TRBV6-3 to TRBJ1-5; possibly TRBD1 for D (5 bases). CDR3 length: 12 amino acids. The V end lost 2 bases, the J end lost 7 bases, and 6 bases lay between the germline ends. Germline values: CDR1 MNHEY, CDR2 SVGEGT. CDR3 sequence: CASSYGGQPQHF. The DNA of the CDR3 is TGTGCCAGCAGTTACGGGGGGCAGCCCCAGCATTTT.

This rearrangement joins TRBV6-5 to TRBJ2-5; 9 bases match TRBD2. V lost 2 bases, J lost 4 bases, and 5 bases stayed unmatched. The CDR3 runs to 15 residues. Germline V lookup: CDR1 MNHEY, CDR2 SVGAGI. The CDR3: CASSYQRGAGETQYF. The CDR3 nucleotides are TGTGCCAGCAGTTACCAGCGGGGGGCCGGAGAGACCCAGTACTTC.

The chain combines TRBV20-1 with TRBJ2-2; D not certain. CDR3 length: 15 residues. Germline loops: CDR1 DFQATT, CDR2 SNEGSKA (reference sequence). Trimming shortened V by 3 bases and J by 1 base, and 12 bases separated the two germline ends. CDR3 coding DNA: TGCAGTGCTAGTCACCAGTCAGGGAACACCGGGGAGCTGTTTTTT. Amino acid sequence: CSASHQSGNTGELFF.

This clone was found once. The chain recombines TRBV5-5 with TRBJ1-1; D remains unclear. Trimming removed 3 bases at V and 4 bases at J, with 10 bases between. Per the germline V gene, CDR1 is SGHKS and CDR2 is YYEKEE (reference sequence). The CDR3 has 13 amino acids. The CDR3 DNA sequence: TGTGCCAGCAGCTCGTCCCCTTCCACTGAAGCTTTCTTT. Translation gives CASSSSPSTEAFF.

The J gene is TRBJ1-1, the V gene TRBV28; 7 bases are shared with TRBD1. Germline V gene data show CDR1 as MDHEN and CDR2 as SYDVKM. The CDR3 contains 16 residues. J was trimmed by 2 bases and V by 4 bases; bases with no gene match: 10. This CDR3 reads CASSSPGQKFNTEAFF. The CDR3 DNA reads as TGTGCCAGCAGTTCACCGGGACAGAAGTTTAACACTGAAGCTTTCTTT.

This sequence joins TRBV11-2 and TRBJ1-5; no clear D gene. Trimming left V 2 bases short and J 4 bases short, with 9 bases between. In germline, CDR1 is SGHAT, CDR2 FQNNGV. The CDR3 is 14 residues long. The CDR3: CASSLSHLNQPQHF. CDR3 nucleotide sequence: TGTGCCAGCAGCTTATCCCATCTAAATCAGCCCCAGCATTTT.

The chain uses TRBV15 and TRBJ2-1; TRBD2 matches at 9 bases. Looked up from germline, CDR1 is LNHNV and CDR2 is YYDKDF (reference sequence). The CDR3 is made up of 16 amino acids. Trimming took 0 bases from V and 7 from J; bases not matched to a gene: 7. The CDR3, as DNA: TGTGCCACCAGCAGAGAGAGAGCGGGGGGTAGGAATGAGCAGTTCTTC. Translated, it gives CATSRERAGGRNEQFF.